This entry features one TCR beta chain sequence. Trimming removed 7 bases from V and 6 bases from J; junction bases left unmatched: 10. Germline-derived CDR1 and CDR2 are LNHDA and SQIVND (reference sequence). The CDR3 has 14 residues. This sample is part of a study of PD-L1 blockade in urothelial cancer. The overall study: Patients had received 0 to 3 prior chemotherapy regimens. T cell content in blood samples showed a median of 141,255.

Assay used: immunoSEQ multiplex PCR; TCRdb lists only in-frame clones, some missing. This table holds roughly 63,000 clones, 81% found once. Time point of the sample: pretreatment peripheral blood. V usage is TRBV19 and J usage is TRBJ2-7; 9 nucleotides agree with TRBD1. This receptor was taken from a man aged 70-80 years with urothelial cancer. Sequencing was performed on PBMCs, taken around atezolizumab (anti-PD-L1) treatment. In nucleotides, the CDR3 is TGTGCCAGTATGAACCGGGACAGGGTTGGCGAGCAGTACTTC. Translated: CASMNRDRVGEQYF. Supplemented by reference TRBV19 and TRBJ2-7, the full variable domain reads DGGITQSPKYLFRKEGQNVTLSCEQNLNHDAMYWYRQDPGQGLRLIYYSQIVNDFQKGDIAEGYSVSREKKESFPLTVTSAQKNPTAFYLCASMNRDRVGEQYFGPGTRLTVT.